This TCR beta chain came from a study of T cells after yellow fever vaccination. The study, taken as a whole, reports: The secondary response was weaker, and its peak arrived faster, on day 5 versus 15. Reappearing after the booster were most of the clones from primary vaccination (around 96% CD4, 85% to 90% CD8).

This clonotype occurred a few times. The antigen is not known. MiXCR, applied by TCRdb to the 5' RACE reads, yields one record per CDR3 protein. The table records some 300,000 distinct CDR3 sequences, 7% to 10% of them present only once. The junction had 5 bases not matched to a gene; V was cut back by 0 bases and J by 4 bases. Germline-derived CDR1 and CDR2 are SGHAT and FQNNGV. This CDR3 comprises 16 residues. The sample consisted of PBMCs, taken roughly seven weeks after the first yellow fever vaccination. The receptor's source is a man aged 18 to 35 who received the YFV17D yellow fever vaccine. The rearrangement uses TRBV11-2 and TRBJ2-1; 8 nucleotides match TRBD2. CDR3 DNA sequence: TGTGCCAGCAGCTTAGAGGGACTAGGAAGGTACAATGAGCAGTTCTTC. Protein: CASSLEGLGRYNEQFF. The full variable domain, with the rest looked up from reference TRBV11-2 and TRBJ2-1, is EAGVAQSPRYKIIEKRQSVAFWCNPISGHATLYWYQQILGQGPKLLIQFQNNGVVDDSQLPKDRFSAERLKGVDSTLKIQPAKLEDSAVYLCASSLEGLGRYNEQFFGPGTRLTVL.